The text below deals with one T cell receptor beta chain. What it binds is unknown. These data belong to a study of early T cells in non-severe SARS-CoV-2 infection. Overall study: Bulk RNA from unsorted whole blood was sequenced; chains were unpaired.

Attached unique molecular identifiers marked individual cDNA molecules. TCRdb passed the 5' RACE reads through MiXCR, listing each CDR3 protein once. The sample consists of fewer than 85,000 distinct CDR3 sequences, over 10% of them appearing once. General study findings and limits: Private and CD4 specificities were missed by VDJdb matching, skewed to anti-spike CD8.

The CDR3 totals 14 residues. Trimming cost V 7 bases and J 7 bases, with 17 bases left between them. Germline-derived CDR1 and CDR2 are MNHEY and SVGAGI. The sequence came from an adult who was a healthcare worker with PCR-confirmed SARS-CoV-2 infection or an uninfected control (not recorded which). Input material: whole blood. The rearrangement links TRBV6-5 to TRBJ2-1, with D tentatively TRBD2 (5 bases). CDR3 in DNA: TGTGCCAGCACGCTGGGCCTAGCCGATAATGAGCAGTTCTTC. Translating it yields CASTLGLADNEQFF.